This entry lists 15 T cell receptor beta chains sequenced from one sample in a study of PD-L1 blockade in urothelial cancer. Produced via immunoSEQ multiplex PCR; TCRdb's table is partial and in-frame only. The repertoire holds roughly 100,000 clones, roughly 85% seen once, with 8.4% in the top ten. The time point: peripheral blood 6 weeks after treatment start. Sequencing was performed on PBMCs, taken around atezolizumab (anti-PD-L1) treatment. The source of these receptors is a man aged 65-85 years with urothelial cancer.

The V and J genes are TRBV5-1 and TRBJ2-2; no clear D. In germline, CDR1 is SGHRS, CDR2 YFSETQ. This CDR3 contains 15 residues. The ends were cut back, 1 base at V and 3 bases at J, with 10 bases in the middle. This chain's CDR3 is CASSLIQPHTGELFF. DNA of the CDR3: TGCGCCAGCAGCTTGATACAGCCGCACACCGGGGAGCTGTTTTTT.

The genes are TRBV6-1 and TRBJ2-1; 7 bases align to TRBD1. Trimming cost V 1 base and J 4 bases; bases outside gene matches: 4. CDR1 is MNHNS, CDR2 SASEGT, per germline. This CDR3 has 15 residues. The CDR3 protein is CASSEEGARYNEQFF. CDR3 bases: TGTGCCAGCAGTGAAGAGGGGGCGCGATACAATGAGCAGTTCTTC.

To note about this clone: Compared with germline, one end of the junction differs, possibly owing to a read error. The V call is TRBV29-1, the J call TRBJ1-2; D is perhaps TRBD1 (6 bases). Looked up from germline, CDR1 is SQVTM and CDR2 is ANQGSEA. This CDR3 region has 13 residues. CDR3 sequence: CSFDRSSLYGYTF. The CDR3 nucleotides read TGCAGCTTTGACAGGTCGTCTCTCTATGGCTACACCTTC.

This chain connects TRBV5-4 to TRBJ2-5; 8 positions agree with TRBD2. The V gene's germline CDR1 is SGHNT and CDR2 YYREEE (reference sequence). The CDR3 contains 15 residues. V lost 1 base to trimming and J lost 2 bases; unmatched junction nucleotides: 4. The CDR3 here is CASSLTSGPQETQYF. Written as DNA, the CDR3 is TGTGCCAGCAGCTTGACTAGCGGCCCACAAGAGACCCAGTACTTC.

The CDR3 here is CASSLRVGVSNEQFF. In DNA, the CDR3 is TGTGCCAGCAGTCTCCGTGTCGGGGTGAGCAATGAGCAGTTCTTC. The chain combines TRBV27 with TRBJ2-1; the D gene is possibly TRBD2 (5 bases). The CDR3 runs 15 residues. V lost 5 bases and J lost 6, with 17 bases in between. The V gene's germline CDR1 is MNHEY and CDR2 SMNVEV (reference sequence).

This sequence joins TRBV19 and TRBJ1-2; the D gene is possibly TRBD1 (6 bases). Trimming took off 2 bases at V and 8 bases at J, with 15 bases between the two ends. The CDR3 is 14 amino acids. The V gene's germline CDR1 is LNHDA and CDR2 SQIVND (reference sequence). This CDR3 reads CASSIFAGAGGYTF. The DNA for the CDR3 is TGTGCCAGTAGTATATTCGCAGGGGCCGGGGGCTACACCTTC.

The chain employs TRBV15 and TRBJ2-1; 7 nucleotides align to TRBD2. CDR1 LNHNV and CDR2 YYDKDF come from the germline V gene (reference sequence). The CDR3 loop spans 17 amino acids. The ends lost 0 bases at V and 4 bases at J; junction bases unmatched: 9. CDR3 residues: CATSRDHRSGEYNEQFF. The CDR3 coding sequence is TGTGCCACCAGCAGAGATCATCGCAGCGGGGAATACAATGAGCAGTTCTTC.

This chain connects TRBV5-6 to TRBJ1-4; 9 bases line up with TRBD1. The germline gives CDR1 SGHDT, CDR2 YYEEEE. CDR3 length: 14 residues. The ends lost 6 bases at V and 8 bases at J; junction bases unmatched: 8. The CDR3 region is CASTRGQGDEKLFF. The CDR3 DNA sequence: TGTGCCAGCACGCGGGGACAGGGCGACGAAAAACTGTTTTTT. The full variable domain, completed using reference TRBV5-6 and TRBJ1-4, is DAGVTQSPTHLIKTRGQQVTLRCSPKSGHDTVSWYQQALGQGPQFIFQYYEEEERQRGNFPDRFSGHQFPNYSSELNVNALLLGDSALYLCASTRGQGDEKLFFGSGTQLSVL.

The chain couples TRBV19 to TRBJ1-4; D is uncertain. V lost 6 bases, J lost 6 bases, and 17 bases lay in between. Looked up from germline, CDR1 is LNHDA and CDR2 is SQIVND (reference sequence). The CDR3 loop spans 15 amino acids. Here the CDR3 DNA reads TGTGCCAGTAGCCCCATGGGAGTAGGAGATGAAAAACTGTTTTTT. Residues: CASSPMGVGDEKLFF.

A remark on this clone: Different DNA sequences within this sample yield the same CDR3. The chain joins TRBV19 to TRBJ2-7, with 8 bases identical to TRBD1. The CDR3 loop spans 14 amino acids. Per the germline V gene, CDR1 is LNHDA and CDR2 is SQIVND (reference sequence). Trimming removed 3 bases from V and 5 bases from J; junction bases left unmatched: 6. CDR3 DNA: TGTGCCAGTAGTATTCGGACAGGGAATGACGAGCAGTACTTC. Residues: CASSIRTGNDEQYF.

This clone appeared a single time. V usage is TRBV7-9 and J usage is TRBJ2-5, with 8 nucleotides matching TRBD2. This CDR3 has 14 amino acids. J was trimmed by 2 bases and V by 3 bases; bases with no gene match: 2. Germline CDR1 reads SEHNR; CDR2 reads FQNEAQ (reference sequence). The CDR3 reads CASSLTGGQETQYF. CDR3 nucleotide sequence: TGTGCCAGCAGCTTGACGGGAGGGCAAGAGACCCAGTACTTC.

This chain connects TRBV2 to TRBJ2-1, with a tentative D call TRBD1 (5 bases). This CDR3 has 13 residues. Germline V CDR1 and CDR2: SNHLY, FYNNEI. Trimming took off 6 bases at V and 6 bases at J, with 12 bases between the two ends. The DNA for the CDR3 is TGTGCCAGCAGCTCAGACAGTTTCAATGAGCAGTTCTTC. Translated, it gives CASSSDSFNEQFF.

The DNA of the CDR3 is TGTGCCAGCAGCCTAGGGACAGGGGGGAATGAGCAGTTCTTC. Translated: CASSLGTGGNEQFF. V usage is TRBV4-2 and J usage is TRBJ2-1; 11 nucleotides match TRBD1. The ends lost 4 bases at V and 7 bases at J; junction bases unmatched: 3. The CDR3 length is 14 residues. CDR1 is LGHNA and CDR2 is YNFKEQ in the germline V gene.

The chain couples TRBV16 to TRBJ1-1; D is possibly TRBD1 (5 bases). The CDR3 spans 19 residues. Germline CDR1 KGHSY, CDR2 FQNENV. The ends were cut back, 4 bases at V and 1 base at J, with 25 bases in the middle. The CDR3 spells CASSPDTGDRYFWNTEAFF. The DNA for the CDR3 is TGTGCCAGCAGCCCAGACACAGGAGATCGTTACTTTTGGAACACTGAAGCTTTCTTT. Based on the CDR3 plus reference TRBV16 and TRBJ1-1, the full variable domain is GEEVAQTPKHLVRGEGQKAKLYCAPIKGHSYVFWYQQVLKNEFKFLISFQNENVFDETGMPKERFSAKCLPNSPCSLEIQATKLEDSAVYFCASSPDTGDRYFWNTEAFFGQGTRLTVV.

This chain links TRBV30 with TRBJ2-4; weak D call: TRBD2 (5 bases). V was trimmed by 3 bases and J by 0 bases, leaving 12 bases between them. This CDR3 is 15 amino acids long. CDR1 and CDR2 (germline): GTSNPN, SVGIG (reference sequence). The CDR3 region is CAWSHGILAKNIQYF. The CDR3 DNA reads TGTGCCTGGAGCCACGGGATCTTAGCCAAAAACATTCAGTACTTC.